These 21 T cell receptor beta chains share one sample of origin, sequenced in a study of human T cells and chemical hapten exposure. From the RACE reads, TCRdb called clonotypes with MiXCR, one entry per CDR3 protein. The data contain fewer than 60,000 distinct CDR3 sequences, approximately 10% of them singletons. Time point described: pre-sensitization, week 0. Sample treatment: therapeutic diphenylcyclopropenone sensitization with weekly scalp DPC. This specimen consisted of whole blood, obtained in connection with sensitization to the hapten diphenylcyclopropenone (DPC). The receptors stem from a woman aged 40-49 years with alopecia areata. Some clones in this sample may be carry-over from other donors' samples.

In this sample, this clonotype turned up many times. The V call is TRBV12-3 or TRBV12-4, the J call TRBJ2-1, with 11 bases lining up with TRBD2. The V and J ends lost 5 bases and 4 bases, in that order; junction bases with no gene match: 4. The CDR3 totals 15 residues. The CDR3 sequence is CASSPLAGGYNEQFF. The CDR3 coding sequence is TGTGCCAGCAGTCCGTTAGCGGGGGGGTACAATGAGCAGTTCTTC.

This clonotype came up a few times. At one end, the junction sequence differs from germline, possibly due to a read error. This rearrangement joins TRBV7-2 to TRBJ2-1, with 8 nucleotides matching TRBD2. Germline CDR1 is SGHTA and CDR2 is FQGNSA. The CDR3 loop spans 14 amino acids. The CDR3 DNA is TGTGCCAGCAGCTTAGGCGTAGCGGGGACTCCCCCGATCTTC. Translation: CASSLGVAGTPPIF.

This chain joins TRBV7-2 and TRBJ1-2; D unresolved. The germline V and J ends were trimmed by 3 bases and 10 bases, with 9 bases remaining between them. Germline loops: CDR1 SGHTA, CDR2 FQGNSA. This CDR3 spans 11 amino acids. CDR3 nucleotide sequence: TGTGCCAGCAGCTTCGTGCTGAACTACACCTTC. Translated: CASSFVLNYTF.

On this clonotype itself: One junction end disagrees with the germline gene, perhaps due to a read error. CDR3 nucleotide sequence: TGTGCTAGCAGCTTTGGGACAGGCGCCAACACCGGGGAGCTGTTTTTT. Protein product: CASSFGTGANTGELFF. The chain has TRBV7-7 and TRBJ2-2; 8 nucleotides match TRBD1. There are 16 residues in the CDR3. Germline values: CDR1 SSHAT, CDR2 FNYEAQ (reference sequence).

This clonotype was counted many times. The chain links TRBV9 to TRBJ2-3, with D unresolved. Germline loops: CDR1 SGDLS, CDR2 YYNGEE. The CDR3 is 13 residues long. V was clipped by 2 bases and J by 5 bases, with 9 bases between them. CDR3 nucleotide sequence: TGTGCCAGCAGCGTCTCGGTGGAAGATACGCAGTATTTT. Translation gives CASSVSVEDTQYF.

This clonotype showed up just a few times. The chain joins TRBV21-1 to TRBJ2-7; TRBD1 is the table's D call and was not checked against the DNA. TRBV21-1 is a documented pseudogene. The CDR3 loop spans 16 amino acids. In DNA form, the CDR3 reads TGTGCCAGCAGCAAAAGGGCGGGCAGTTTGGGCTACGAGCAGTACTTC. This codes for CASSKRAGSLGYEQYF.

This clonotype has just a few counts. The chain recombines TRBV7-8 with TRBJ2-1; 13 nucleotides align to TRBD2. The CDR3 loop spans 18 amino acids. Germline CDR1 reads SGHVS; CDR2 reads FQNEAQ. V lost 0 bases, J lost 7 bases, and 9 bases stayed unmatched. CDR3 in DNA: TGTGCCAGCAGCTTAGCACTAGCGGGGGGGCCGATTATGAATGAGCAGTTCTTC. Amino acids: CASSLALAGGPIMNEQFF. Based on the CDR3 plus reference TRBV7-8 and TRBJ2-1, the full variable domain is GAGVSQSPRYKVAKRGQDVALRCDPISGHVSLFWYQQALGQGPEFLTYFQNEAQLDKSGLPSDRFFAERPEGSVSTLKIQRTQQEDSAVYLCASSLALAGGPIMNEQFFGPGTRLTVL.

This clonotype was observed a few times. The chain uses TRBV19 and TRBJ1-2; no firm D call. CDR1 LNHDA and CDR2 SQIVND come from the germline V gene (reference sequence). This CDR3 is 14 amino acids long. V lost 3 bases to trimming and J lost 6 bases, with 14 bases between them. DNA of the CDR3: TGTGCCAGTAGTATCCCAGGAGAGGTGGATGGCTACACCTTC. Its translation is CASSIPGEVDGYTF.

The gene calls are TRBV7-2 and TRBJ1-1; D remains ambiguous. The CDR3 is made up of 13 amino acids. Trimming left V 6 bases short and J 8 bases short, with 16 bases between. The V gene's germline CDR1 is SGHTA and CDR2 FQGNSA. The chain's CDR3 is CASSSVGWSEAFF. CDR3 DNA sequence: TGTGCCAGCAGTTCCGTGGGTTGGTCCGAAGCTTTCTTT.

In this sample, this clonotype turned up many times. The chain has TRBV7-3 and TRBJ2-2, with 9 bases aligning to TRBD1. Germline V gene lookup returns CDR1 SGHTA and CDR2 FQGTGA. Trimming at V came to 6 bases and at J to 7 bases, leaving 6 bases not matched to a gene. The CDR3 extends over 14 amino acids. In DNA form, the CDR3 reads TGTGCCAGCAGTACACAGGGGGCCGGCGGGGAGCTGTTTTTT. Protein sequence: CASSTQGAGGELFF.

In this sample, this clonotype turned up many times. J is TRBJ1-1 and V is TRBV7-2; D is uncertain. Trimming pared 5 bases from V and 4 bases from J, leaving 20 bases between. The CDR3 sequence is 16 residues long. In germline, CDR1 is SGHTA, CDR2 FQGNSA. CDR3 sequence: CASSIVGSVSSTEAFF. Here the CDR3 DNA reads TGTGCCAGCAGCATCGTGGGATCCGTAAGCTCCACTGAAGCTTTCTTT.

The chain uses TRBV6-2 or TRBV6-3 and TRBJ2-1; 7 nucleotides align to TRBD2. The V segment lost 7 bases and the J segment 2 bases; nucleotides outside the gene matches: 11. The CDR3 consists of 16 residues. The germline V gene has CDR1 MNHEY and CDR2 SVGEGT. The chain's CDR3 is CASTPSGGSAYNEQFF. The CDR3 DNA reads as TGTGCCAGCACTCCCTCGGGGGGTAGCGCCTACAATGAGCAGTTCTTC.

This clonotype was detected a few times. This chain links TRBV18 with TRBJ2-5; possibly TRBD2 for D (5 bases). The CDR3 is 15 residues long. CDR1 is KGHSH, CDR2 LQKENI, per germline. V lost 1 base and J lost 1, with 10 bases in between. CDR3: CASSPLGLSQETQYF. The CDR3 region has the DNA TGTGCCAGCTCACCACTCGGACTGTCCCAAGAGACCCAGTACTTC.

The CDR3, as DNA: TGTGCCAGCAGCCCTGGAGGACAGGGGACCTACGAGCAGTACTTC. Amino acid sequence: CASSPGGQGTYEQYF. V gene TRBV9 combines with J gene TRBJ2-7, with 9 nucleotides matching TRBD1. V shed 4 bases, J shed 2 bases, and the junction held 7 bases outside the gene matches. CDR1 is SGDLS, CDR2 YYNGEE, per germline. The CDR3 spans 15 residues.

Ten or more counts support this clonotype. This chain joins TRBV7-9 and TRBJ1-5; possibly TRBD1 for D (5 bases). V lost 5 bases and J lost 0, with 11 bases in between. Germline loops: CDR1 SEHNR, CDR2 FQNEAQ (reference sequence). The CDR3 spans 15 residues. The DNA for the CDR3 is TGTGCCAGCAGCCCCACCGGGACTAGCAATCAGCCCCAGCATTTT. Amino acids: CASSPTGTSNQPQHF.

This clonotype was found a few times. The chain uses TRBV3-1 and TRBJ2-3; D possibly corresponds to TRBD1 (6 bases). The V end was cut by 6 bases, the J end by 0 bases, with 10 bases between. Germline values: CDR1 LGHDT, CDR2 YNNKEL (reference sequence). This CDR3 spans 14 amino acids. This chain's CDR3 is CASSRRGSTDTQYF. CDR3 nucleotides: TGTGCCAGCAGTCGCAGGGGAAGCACAGATACGCAGTATTTT.

This clonotype has at least ten counts. The chain links TRBV20-1 to TRBJ1-1; a weak D match, TRBD1 (6 bases). Germline V gene data show CDR1 as DFQATT and CDR2 as SNEGSKA (reference sequence). The CDR3 loop spans 14 amino acids. Trimming stripped 5 bases from V and 1 base from J, with 14 bases between. This CDR3 reads CSADRGTRNTEAFF. CDR3 DNA: TGCAGTGCTGATCGGGGGACAAGGAACACTGAAGCTTTCTTT.

In this sample, this clonotype turned up many times. V is TRBV11-2 and J is TRBJ1-3; 8 bases are shared with TRBD1. This CDR3 spans 15 amino acids. Germline V gene sequence: CDR1 SGHAT, CDR2 FQNNGV. Germline trimming cut 2 bases from V and 1 base from J; bases unmatched to any gene: 1. The CDR3 DNA follows: TGTGCCAGCAGCTTAAGACAGGGGTCTGGAAACACCATATATTTT. This translates into CASSLRQGSGNTIYF.

This clonotype appeared a few times. This chain links TRBV28 with TRBJ2-1; 13 positions match TRBD2. Germline V lookup: CDR1 MDHEN, CDR2 SYDVKM. This CDR3 contains 14 residues. V gave up 9 bases and J gave up 9 bases; unmatched junction bases: 8. Here the CDR3 DNA reads TGTGCCAGTTCGACTAGCGGGAGGCGTCTTGAGCAGTTCTTC. It translates to CASSTSGRRLEQFF.

This clonotype was detected only a few times. The chain joins TRBV20-1 to TRBJ1-1; the D is unclear. CDR3 size: 11 residues. Germline CDR1 is DFQATT and CDR2 is SNEGSKA (reference sequence). V shed 6 bases and J shed 5 bases, with 10 bases lying between them. The CDR3 DNA reads as TGCAGTGCCAGATCGAGTACTGAAGCTTTCTTT. Protein: CSARSSTEAFF.

In its sample, this clonotype was seen many times. The rearrangement links TRBV6-2 or TRBV6-3 to TRBJ2-2; 9 bases map to TRBD1. The germline gives CDR1 MNHEY, CDR2 SVGEGT. The CDR3 is 17 residues long. Trimming took 6 bases from V and 4 from J; bases not matched to a gene: 12. The CDR3 DNA reads TGTGCCAGCAGCCCAACGTCGGACAGGGGAACCACCGGGGAGCTGTTTTTT. Translation: CASSPTSDRGTTGELFF.